Listed below are T cell receptor beta chains from one sample, sequenced in a study of cytomegalovirus exposure and HLA in healthy donors. Using immunoSEQ multiplex PCR, the repertoire was profiled, and TCRdb retains in-frame clones only, with some absent. The sample carries around 100,000 clones, over 75% recorded once. The specimen was PBMCs. Receptors originate from a male donor in good health and CMV-seropositive. The CDR3 runs from the conserved cysteine through the conserved F or W. A D gene is named only where the DNA matches it firmly. Clone size is stated in some rows and not others, as once, few, many or a class when expanded.

>NA|NA|TRBV27
CASSLTGTYGEKLFF
>TRBD1|NA|TRBV28
CASRVGQGGYEQYF
>TRBD2|NA|TRBV27
CASSLSGGGSGGQETQYF
>NA|NA|TRBV4-2
CASSPGPGQRPPETGELLF
>NA|NA|TRBV11-1
CASSLNARGHEQYF
>TRBD2|few|TRBV18
CASSPNQRGEGYEQYF
>TRBD1|NA|TRBV5-4
CASSSGQDSYEQYF
>NA|NA|TRBV19
CASSVEVDTQYF
>NA|once|TRBV6-1
CASSEVPSTQGRRGQETQYF
>NA|NA|TRBV6-5
CASTRDWNNSPLHF
>TRBD2|few|TRBV13
CASSFKLAGGPGTDTQYF
>NA|NA|TRBV28
CASSIDSNYGYTF
>TRBD2|NA|TRBV19
CASTQTSGRNTQYF
>NA|NA|TRBV7-3
CASSLSGSADTQYF
>TRBD1|NA|TRBV5-1
CASSLQSGTGDEKLFF
>TRBD1|NA|TRBV30
CAWAGQENTGELFF
>TRBD1|NA|TRBV19
CASDTGQPNTEAFF
>TRBD2|NA|TRBV7-8
CASSSHGGGGTGYEQYF
>TRBD2|NA|TRBV5-1
CASSSSSSGRSNEQFF
>NA|NA|TRBV7-9
CASSLRGVEQYF
>NA|medium-sized|TRBV14
CASSQGARRNEKLFF
>TRBD2|NA|TRBV30
CAWSLASGSAYEQYF
>NA|NA|TRBV10-1
CASSTGGTQYF
>NA|NA|TRBV6-5
CASSTTRGETQYF
>TRBD1|NA|TRBV19
CASTLMGQPLGAGYTF
>TRBD2|NA|TRBV28
CASSLSSGETYEQYF
>TRBD1|NA|TRBV28
CASRLPGQGTSEQYF
>TRBD1|NA|TRBV7-9
CASSPALTGGEAFF
>TRBD1|NA|TRBV7-9
CASSFGDRDQETQYF
>NA|NA|TRBV7-9
CASSLATGSGDTQYF
>NA|NA|TRBV27
CASSRQGGEQYF
>NA|NA|TRBV6-1
CASSETGGATDTQYF
>TRBD2|NA|TRBV5-5
CASSSIAGAYEQYF